This TCR beta chain was captured by sequencing in a study of T cells in pancreatic ductal adenocarcinoma. General observations from the study: Results skew toward the minority of patients with early-stage disease.

Surgery without prior neoadjuvant therapy was the treatment of the selected pancreatic ductal adenocarcinoma patients. The CDR3 runs 15 residues. The V gene end was trimmed by 1 base and the J gene end by 4 bases; junction bases not matched to a gene: 6. Germline V CDR1 and CDR2: SGHTA, FQGNSA. A remark on this clone: The antigen is not known.

Sequencing was performed with immunoSEQ multiplex PCR; in TCRdb, only in-frame clones are kept and a portion is missing. The sample has 16,000 or so clones; around 91% are singletons. This receptor was taken from a human donor with pancreatic ductal adenocarcinoma. The genes are TRBV7-2 and TRBJ1-2; TRBD1 matches 7 bases. Sequenced input: PBMCs. CDR3 in DNA: TGTGCCAGCAGCTTAGAGGGGGCGCGGGCCTATGGCTACACCTTC. This encodes CASSLEGARAYGYTF. The full variable domain, with the rest looked up from reference TRBV7-2 and TRBJ1-2, is GAGVSQSPSNKVTEKGKDVELRCDPISGHTALYWYRQSLGQGLEFLIYFQGNSAPDKSGLPSDRFSAERTGGSVSTLTIQRTQQEDSAVYLCASSLEGARAYGYTFGSGTRLTVV.